Sequencing of this T cell receptor (beta chain) was carried out in a study of radiation and T cells in renal cell carcinoma. V shed 4 bases and J shed 6 bases, with 10 bases lying between them. CDR1 SGHAT and CDR2 FQNNGV come from the germline V gene. The CDR3 consists of 13 residues. Assay: immunoSEQ multiplex PCR; the TCRdb copy retains only in-frame clones and omits some. The repertoire holds some 30,000 clones, with 81% as singletons. Time point defined: blood 4 weeks post-SBRT, at nephrectomy. As for treatment: 15 Gy SBRT to primary tumor, nephrectomy 4 weeks later. Sequences were derived from blood, sampled from a patient whose treatment included radiotherapy and nephrectomy. This chain joins TRBV11-2 and TRBJ2-1; D is perhaps TRBD1 or TRBD2 (5 bases each). The TCR comes from a man in his 60s with renal cell carcinoma. The chain's CDR3 is CASSWGPPNEQFF. Written as DNA, the CDR3 is TGTGCCAGCAGCTGGGGACCGCCCAATGAGCAGTTCTTC.